Sequencing of this T cell receptor beta chain was carried out in a study of blood T cell repertoires in COVID-19. The wider study: Samples of COVID-19 (acute and convalescent) were obtained from the United States, Italy and Spain. PBMCs, B-cell-depleted T cells, or T cells were the source of the cDNA or gDNA that made up the material.

The assay was immunoSEQ multiplex PCR, and TCRdb's table has in-frame clones only and misses some. The sample lists 55,000 to 80,000 clones, roughly 89% occurring once. The CDR3 has 13 residues. Germline CDR1 is SGHRS and CDR2 is YFSETQ. Trimming at V came to 4 bases and at J to 8 bases, leaving 7 bases not matched to a gene. The source of this sequence is a man in his fifties or sixties with active COVID-19. The chain carries TRBV5-1 and TRBJ1-2; 8 nucleotides agree with TRBD1. Source material: peripheral blood. CDR3 loop: CASSESGGYGYTF. In nucleotides, the CDR3 is TGCGCCAGCAGCGAATCAGGGGGCTACGGCTACACCTTC. The entire variable domain, with the rest obtained from reference TRBV5-1 and TRBJ1-2, is as follows: KAGVTQTPRYLIKTRGQQVTLSCSPISGHRSVSWYQQTPGQGLQFLFEYFSETQRNKGNFPGRFSGRQFSNSRSEMNVSTLELGDSALYLCASSESGGYGYTFGSGTRLTVV.